This T cell receptor beta chain was captured in a study of blood T cells in healthy people across ages. Study-level findings and limits: Observed TCR beta diversity per million T cells went down as age went up. This fall followed a roughly linear course with age.

The use of a sample-barcoded 5' primer and a J-beta primer mix characterized a second PCR of roughly 6 to 11 cycles. The template-switch adaptor, which had 12 random nucleotides, put a tag on each cDNA molecule. MiXCR, applied by TCRdb to the 5' RACE reads, yields one record per CDR3 protein. Here the sample spans fewer than 2,000,000 distinct CDR3 sequences, roughly a third being singletons. Extraction of total RNA produced a minimum of 5.5 micrograms from each sample. In germline, CDR1 is SGHRS, CDR2 YFSETQ. Trimming pared 0 bases from V and 5 bases from J, leaving 14 bases between. The CDR3 extends over 15 amino acids. Notes on this clonotype: Its matching antigen is unknown.

What was sequenced was blood. The V call is TRBV5-1, the J call TRBJ1-1; a weak D match, TRBD1 (5 bases). The TCR was taken from a woman in her twenties or thirties in good health. The CDR3 coding sequence is TGCGCCAGCAGCTTGGAATGGGGCGCGCGGACTGAAGCTTTCTTT. Its protein product is CASSLEWGARTEAFF.